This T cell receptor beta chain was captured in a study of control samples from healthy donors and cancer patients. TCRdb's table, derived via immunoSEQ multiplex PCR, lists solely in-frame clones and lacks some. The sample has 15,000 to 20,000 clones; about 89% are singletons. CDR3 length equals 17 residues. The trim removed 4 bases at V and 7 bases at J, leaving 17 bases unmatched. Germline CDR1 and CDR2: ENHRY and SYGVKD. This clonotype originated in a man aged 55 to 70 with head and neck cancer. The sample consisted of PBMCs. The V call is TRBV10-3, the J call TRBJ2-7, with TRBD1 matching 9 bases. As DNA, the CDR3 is TGTGCCATCAGTGGGGCAAGGGGGGGACAGGGCTCCGGGGAGCAGTACTTC. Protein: CAISGARGGQGSGEQYF.